The entry below describes one TCR beta chain. The assay was immunoSEQ multiplex PCR, and TCRdb's table has in-frame clones only and misses some. Of 80,000 to 90,000 clones listed, roughly 91% were seen once; the top ten hold 1.9%. The source of the sample is a study of T cells in tuberculosis. Study in general: Sequenced TCRs come from CD1B-GMM tetramer-binding T cells.

CDR1 is LGHNA, CDR2 YNFKEQ, per germline. J gave up 5 bases and V 3 bases, and 5 bases lay outside the gene matches. The CDR3 has 14 amino acids. Cells were sorted from thawed PBMC rested overnight and stained with GMM-loaded CD1B tetramer, viability dye and anti-CD3. CD1B tetramers were loaded with Rhodococcus equi-derived C32 glucose monomycolate. The sample consisted of CD1b-GMM tetramer-negative cells sorted from PBMCs. This sequence joins TRBV4-2 and TRBJ2-7; 9 nucleotides line up with TRBD2. The receptor was derived from an adult woman with latent tuberculosis. In DNA, the CDR3 is TGTGCCAGCAGCCACGGCGGGGGGGCCAACGAGCAGTACTTC. Residues: CASSHGGGANEQYF.